This T cell receptor beta chain was sequenced for a study of spatial heterogeneity in lung cancer. About the study: Matched bulk RNA-seq yielded a T cell module score, and TCR transcript counts in tumor regions correlated strongly with that score.

In TCRdb, the 5' RACE reads were re-called with MiXCR into one record per CDR3 protein. Among 20,000 to 30,000 distinct CDR3 sequences listed, 8.8% were seen once. This CDR3 is 13 amino acids long. V lost 6 bases and J 4 bases, leaving 12 bases between the germline ends. The germline V gene has CDR1 SGHTA and CDR2 FQGNSA. Indicated time point: sample taken at primary tumor resection. Points from the study as a whole: Tracking of tumor mutation counts was seen in expanded intratumoral alpha and beta TCR counts.

This clonotype showed up many times. The target antigen is unknown. This chain joins TRBV7-2 and TRBJ1-1, with a weak D call TRBD1 (6 bases). Sequenced material: lung tumor tissue, taken at surgery. This sequence was found in a male donor with early-stage non-small cell lung cancer. The CDR3 spells CASRPTGATEAFF. The CDR3 DNA reads TGTGCCAGCAGGCCGACGGGGGCCACTGAAGCTTTCTTT.